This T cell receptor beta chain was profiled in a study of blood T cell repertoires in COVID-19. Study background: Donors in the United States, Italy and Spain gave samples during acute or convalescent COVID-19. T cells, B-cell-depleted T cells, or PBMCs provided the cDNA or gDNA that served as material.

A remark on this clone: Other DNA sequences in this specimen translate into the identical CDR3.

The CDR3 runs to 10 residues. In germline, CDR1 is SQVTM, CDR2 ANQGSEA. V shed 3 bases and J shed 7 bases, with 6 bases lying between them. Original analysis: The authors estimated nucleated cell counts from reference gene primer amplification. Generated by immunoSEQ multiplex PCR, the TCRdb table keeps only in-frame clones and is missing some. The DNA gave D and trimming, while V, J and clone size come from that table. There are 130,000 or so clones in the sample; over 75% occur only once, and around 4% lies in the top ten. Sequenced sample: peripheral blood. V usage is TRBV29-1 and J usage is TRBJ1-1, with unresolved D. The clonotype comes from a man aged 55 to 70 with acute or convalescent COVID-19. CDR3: CSVDGSEAFF. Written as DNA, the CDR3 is TGCAGCGTTGACGGTAGTGAAGCTTTCTTT.